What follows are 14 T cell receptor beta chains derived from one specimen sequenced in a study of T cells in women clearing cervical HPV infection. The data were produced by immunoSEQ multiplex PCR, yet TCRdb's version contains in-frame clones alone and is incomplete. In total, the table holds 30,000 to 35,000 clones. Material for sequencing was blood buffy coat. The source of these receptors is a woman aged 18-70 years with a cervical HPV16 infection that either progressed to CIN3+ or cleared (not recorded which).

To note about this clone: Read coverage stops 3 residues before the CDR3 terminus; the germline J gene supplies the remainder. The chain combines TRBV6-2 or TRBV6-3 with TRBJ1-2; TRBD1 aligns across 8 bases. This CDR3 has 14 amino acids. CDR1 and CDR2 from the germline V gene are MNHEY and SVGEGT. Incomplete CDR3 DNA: TGTGCCAGCACCTTGACAGGGGCTCAGCACGAC. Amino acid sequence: CASTLTGAQHD. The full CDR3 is CASTLTGAQHDYTF.

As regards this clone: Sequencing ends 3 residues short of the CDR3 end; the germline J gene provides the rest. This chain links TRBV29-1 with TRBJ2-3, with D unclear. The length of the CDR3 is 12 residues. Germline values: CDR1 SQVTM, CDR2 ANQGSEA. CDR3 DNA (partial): TGCAGCGTTGTTAGGGCCGGAGAGACG. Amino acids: CSVVRAGET. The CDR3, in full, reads CSVVRAGETQYF.

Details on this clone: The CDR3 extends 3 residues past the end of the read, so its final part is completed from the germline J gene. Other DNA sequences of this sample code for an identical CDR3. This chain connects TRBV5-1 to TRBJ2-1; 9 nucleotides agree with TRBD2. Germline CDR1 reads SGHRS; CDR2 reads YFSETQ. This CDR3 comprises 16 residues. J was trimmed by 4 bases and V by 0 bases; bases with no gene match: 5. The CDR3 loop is CASSLASSGTYNEQFF. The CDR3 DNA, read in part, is TGCGCCAGCAGCTTGGCCTCTAGCGGGACATACAATGAG. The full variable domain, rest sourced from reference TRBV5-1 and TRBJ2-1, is KAGVTQTPRYLIKTRGQQVTLSCSPISGHRSVSWYQQTPGQGLQFLFEYFSETQRNKGNFPGRFSGRQFSNSRSEMNVSTLELGDSALYLCASSLASSGTYNEQFFGPGTRLTVL.

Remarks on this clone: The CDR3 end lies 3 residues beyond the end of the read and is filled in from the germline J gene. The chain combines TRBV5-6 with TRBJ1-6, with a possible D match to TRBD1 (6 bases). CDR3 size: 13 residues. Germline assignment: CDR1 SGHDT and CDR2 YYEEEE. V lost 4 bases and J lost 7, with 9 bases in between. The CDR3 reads CASSDGQNSPLHF. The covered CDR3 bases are TGTGCCAGCAGCGACGGACAGAATTCACCC.

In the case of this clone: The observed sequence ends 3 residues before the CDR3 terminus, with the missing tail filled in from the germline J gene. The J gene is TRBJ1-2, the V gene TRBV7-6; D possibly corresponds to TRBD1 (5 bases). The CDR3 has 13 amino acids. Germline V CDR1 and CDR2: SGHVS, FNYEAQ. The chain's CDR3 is CASSLGEGYDYTF. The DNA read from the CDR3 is TGTGCCAGCAGCTTAGGTGAGGGGTACGAC.

The CDR3 spells CASSLRTGMTEAFF. The covered CDR3 bases are TGTGCCAGTAGTCTACGGACAGGGATGACTGAA. The J gene is TRBJ1-1, the V gene TRBV19; 8 bases are a match to TRBD1. The read halts 3 residues ahead of the CDR3 end, with the missing end drawn from the germline J gene. This CDR3 is 14 amino acids long. Trimming at V came to 5 bases and at J to 5 bases, leaving 7 bases not matched to a gene. Germline-derived CDR1 and CDR2 are LNHDA and SQIVND (reference sequence).

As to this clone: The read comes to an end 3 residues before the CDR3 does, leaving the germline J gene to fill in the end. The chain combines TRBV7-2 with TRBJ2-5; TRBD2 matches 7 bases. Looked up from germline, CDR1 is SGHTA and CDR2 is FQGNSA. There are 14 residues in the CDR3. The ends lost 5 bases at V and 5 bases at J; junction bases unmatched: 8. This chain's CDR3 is CASSGLVSGETQYF. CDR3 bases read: TGTGCCAGCAGCGGACTAGTCTCGGGGGAGACC.

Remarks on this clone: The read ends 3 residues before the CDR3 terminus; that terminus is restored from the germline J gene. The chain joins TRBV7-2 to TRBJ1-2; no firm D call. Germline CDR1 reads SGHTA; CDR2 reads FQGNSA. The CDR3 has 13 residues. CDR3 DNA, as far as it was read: TGTGCCAGCAGCTTAAGCGCCCAAGAGAGC. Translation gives CASSLSAQES. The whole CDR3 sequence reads CASSLSAQESYTF.

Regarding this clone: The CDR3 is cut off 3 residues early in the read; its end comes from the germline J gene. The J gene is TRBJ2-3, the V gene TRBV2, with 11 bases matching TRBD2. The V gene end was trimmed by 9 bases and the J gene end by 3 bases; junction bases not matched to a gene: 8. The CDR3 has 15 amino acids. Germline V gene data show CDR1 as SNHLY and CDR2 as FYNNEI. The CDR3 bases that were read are TGTGCCAGTGGTACTAGCGGGGGACTGACAGATACG. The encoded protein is CASGTSGGLTDT. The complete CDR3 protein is CASGTSGGLTDTQYF.

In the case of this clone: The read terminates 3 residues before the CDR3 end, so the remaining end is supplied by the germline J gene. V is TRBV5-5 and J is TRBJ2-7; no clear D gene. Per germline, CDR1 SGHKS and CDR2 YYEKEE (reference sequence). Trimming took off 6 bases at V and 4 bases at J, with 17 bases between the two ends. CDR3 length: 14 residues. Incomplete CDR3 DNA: TGTGCCAGCAACCCGGGTCCTCAGATATACGAG. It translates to CASNPGPQIYE. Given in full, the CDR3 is CASNPGPQIYEQYF. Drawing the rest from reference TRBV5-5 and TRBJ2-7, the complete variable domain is DAGVTQSPTHLIKTRGQQVTLRCSPISGHKSVSWYQQVLGQGPQFIFQYYEKEERGRGNFPDRFSARQFPNYSSELNVNALLLGDSALYLCASNPGPQIYEQYFGPGTRLTVT.

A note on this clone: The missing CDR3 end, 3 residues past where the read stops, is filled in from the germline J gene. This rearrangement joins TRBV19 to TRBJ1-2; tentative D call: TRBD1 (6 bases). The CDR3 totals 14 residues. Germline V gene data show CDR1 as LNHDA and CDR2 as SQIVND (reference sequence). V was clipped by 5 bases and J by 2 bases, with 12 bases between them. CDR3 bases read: TGTGCCAGTAGTCTCAAGACAGGAAACTATGGC. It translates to CASSLKTGNYG. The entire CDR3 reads CASSLKTGNYGYTF.

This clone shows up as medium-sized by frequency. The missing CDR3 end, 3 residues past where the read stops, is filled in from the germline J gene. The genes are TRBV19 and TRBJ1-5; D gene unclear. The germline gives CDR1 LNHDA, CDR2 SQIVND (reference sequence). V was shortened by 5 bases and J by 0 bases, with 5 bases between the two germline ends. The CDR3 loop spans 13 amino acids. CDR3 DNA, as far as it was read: TGTGCCAGTAGTTATAATAGCAATCAGCCC. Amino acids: CASSYNSNQP. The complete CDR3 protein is CASSYNSNQPQHF.

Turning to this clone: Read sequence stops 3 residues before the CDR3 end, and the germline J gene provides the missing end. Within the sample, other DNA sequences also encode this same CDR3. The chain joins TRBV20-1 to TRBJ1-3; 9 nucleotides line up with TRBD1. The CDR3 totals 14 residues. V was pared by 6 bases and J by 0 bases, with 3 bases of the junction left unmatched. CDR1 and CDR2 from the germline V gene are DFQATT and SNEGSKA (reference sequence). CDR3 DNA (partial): TGCAGTGCCGGGACAGGGAGCTCTGGAAACACC. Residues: CSAGTGSSGNT. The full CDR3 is CSAGTGSSGNTIYF.

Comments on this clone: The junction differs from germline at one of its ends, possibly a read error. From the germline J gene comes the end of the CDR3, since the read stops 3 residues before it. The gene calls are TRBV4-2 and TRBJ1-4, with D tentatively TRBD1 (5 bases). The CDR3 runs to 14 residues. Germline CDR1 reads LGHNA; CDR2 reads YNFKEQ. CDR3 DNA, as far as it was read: TGCGCCAGCAGCCGGGGCGTCTTTAATGAAAAA. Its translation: CASSRGVFNEK. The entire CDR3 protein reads CASSRGVFNEKLFF.